The rows below give T cell receptor beta chains drawn from one sample of a study of CD8 T cells in Susac syndrome. TCRdb fed the immunoSEQ multiplex PCR reads into MiXCR, producing one record per CDR3 protein. This sample yields 150,000 to 180,000 distinct CDR3 sequences, of which over 85% are seen a single time; around 0.21% belongs to the top ten. Input material: CD8+ T cells from PBMCs. Source of these receptors: a human donor with multiple sclerosis. CDR3s include the opening cysteine and the closing phenylalanine or tryptophan. The D gene is left open where the match is weak. Part of the rows lack a size; the others show once, few, many or a class for expanded clones.

CDR3: CASGGQGFGYTF
DNA: TGTGCCAGCGGAGGACAGGGGTTTGGCTACACCTTC
V: TRBV2
J: TRBJ1-2
size: .
D: TRBD1

CDR3: CASSPTGGYEAFF
DNA: TGTGCCAGCAGCCCTACCGGAGGCTATGAAGCTTTCTTT
V: TRBV9
J: TRBJ1-1
size: .
D: .

CDR3: CATSPRGGGWYEQYF
DNA: TGTGCCACCAGCCCTAGGGGCGGGGGGTGGTACGAGCAGTACTTC
V: TRBV15
J: TRBJ2-7
size: .
D: TRBD2

CDR3: CASSSGTEQYF
DNA: TGTGCCAGCAGTTCTGGGACCGAGCAGTACTTC
V: TRBV27
J: TRBJ2-7
size: .
D: .

CDR3: CASSTEGLRVGQPQHF
DNA: TGTGCCAGCAGCACGGAAGGGTTACGGGTCGGTCAGCCCCAGCATTTT
V: TRBV7-9
J: TRBJ1-5
size: .
D: .

CDR3: CSVEDRVTRESIVYGYTF
DNA: TGCAGCGTTGAAGATCGTGTGACGAGAGAATCCATAGTGTATGGCTACACCTTC
V: TRBV29-1
J: TRBJ1-2
size: .
D: .

CDR3: CASSYQYFDEQYF
DNA: TGTGCCAGCAGTTACCAATATTTCGACGAGCAGTACTTC
V: TRBV6-5
J: TRBJ2-7
size: .
D: .

CDR3: CATSREGRNEQFF
DNA: TGTGCCACCAGCAGAGAAGGCCGGAATGAGCAGTTCTTC
V: TRBV15
J: TRBJ2-1
size: .
D: .

CDR3: CASSFDAGGSGELFF
DNA: TGTGCCAGCAGCTTTGACGCGGGAGGATCCGGGGAGCTGTTTTTT
V: TRBV7-9
J: TRBJ2-2
size: .
D: TRBD2

CDR3: CASSRLGVDEQYF
DNA: TGTGCCAGCAGTCGACTTGGGGTCGACGAGCAGTACTTC
V: TRBV28
J: TRBJ2-7
size: .
D: .

CDR3: CATSRDRYSLLSYGYTF
DNA: TGTGCCACCAGCAGAGATCGGTACAGCTTGCTGAGTTATGGCTACACCTTC
V: TRBV15
J: TRBJ1-2
size: .
D: .

CDR3: CASSWTANTEAFF
DNA: TGTGCCAGCAGTTGGACAGCGAACACTGAAGCTTTCTTT
V: TRBV27
J: TRBJ1-1
size: .
D: .

CDR3: CSVVGAGEMGTEAFF
DNA: TGCAGCGTCGTAGGGGCAGGGGAGATGGGAACTGAAGCTTTCTTT
V: TRBV29-1
J: TRBJ1-1
size: .
D: .

CDR3: CASKGYSGGWDTQYF
DNA: TGTGCCAGCAAGGGGTACAGCGGGGGCTGGGATACGCAGTATTTT
V: TRBV12-3/TRBV12-4
J: TRBJ2-3
size: once
D: TRBD2

CDR3: CAWTIGVSNQPQHF
DNA: TGTGCCTGGACTATAGGGGTAAGCAATCAGCCCCAGCATTTT
V: TRBV30
J: TRBJ1-5
size: .
D: .